This T cell receptor (beta chain) was captured in a study of cytomegalovirus exposure and HLA in healthy donors. On the study more broadly: Early released data comprised approximately 85 million unique TCRs from HLA-typed donors.

The primer mix had 60 Vbeta and 13 Jbeta primers. Per the study methods: Some 9.9 million of tens of millions of unique TCR beta chains were shared, per a later count. Here immunoSEQ multiplex PCR was the method, and the copy in TCRdb shows in-frame clones only, minus some. Clone size and the V and J calls come from that table; the DNA yielded D and trimming. The table has fewer than 200,000 clones, 70% to 90% seen once; the top ten hold roughly 0.69%. General study points: A prior analysis recorded that most TCR beta V segments were productive about 87% or about 30% of the time. Upon later analysis, HLA-associated TCR beta chains proved more clonally expanded than other, equally common chains.

The germline V gene encodes CDR1 ENHRY and CDR2 SYGVKD. Trimming shortened V by 5 bases and J by 4 bases, and 6 bases separated the two germline ends. This CDR3 has 12 amino acids. With respect to this clone: Its target is unknown.

The clonotype originates from a woman in her late teens or twenties in good health and CMV-seronegative. The chain carries TRBV10-3 and TRBJ1-5, with D hard to call. Sequenced sample: PBMCs. CDR3 DNA: TGTGCCATCAGTACGGGGAATCAGCCCCAGCATTTT. This translates into CAISTGNQPQHF.